The 23 T cell receptor beta chains below were found in one sample sequenced in a study of CD8 T cells in ankylosing spondylitis. One entry per CDR3 protein, called by TCRdb with MiXCR from the 5' RACE reads. The sample includes approximately 60,000 distinct CDR3 sequences, approximately 5.7% of them seen just once. The specimen sequenced was synovial fluid, either unsorted or a sorted T cell fraction (not recorded which). These receptors came from a male donor with ankylosing spondylitis.

The table lists this clonotype with many counts. This sequence joins TRBV5-1 and TRBJ1-4; the D gene is possibly TRBD1 (5 bases). This CDR3 comprises 15 residues. Germline V CDR1 and CDR2: SGHRS, YFSETQ. The ends were cut back, 1 base at V and 5 bases at J, with 12 bases in the middle. CDR3 DNA sequence: TGCGCCAGCAGCTTGTACGGGACGGAGAATGAAAAACTGTTTTTT. Residues: CASSLYGTENEKLFF.

In regard to this clonotype: This clone may be a read error of a much larger clone one base away. The chain carries TRBV3-1 and TRBJ1-1, with 9 nucleotides matching TRBD1. This CDR3 is 14 amino acids long. The germline V gene has CDR1 LGHDT and CDR2 YNNKEL (reference sequence). The CDR3 region is CASSHQGQGGEAVF. The DNA for the CDR3 is TGTGCCAGCAGCCATCAGGGACAGGGAGGGGAAGCTGTCTTT.

This clonotype was recorded at least ten times. This chain connects TRBV28 to TRBJ2-5, with TRBD2 matching over 9 bases. The CDR3 extends over 15 amino acids. Trimming cost V 2 bases and J 6 bases; bases outside gene matches: 7. From germline, CDR1 is MDHEN and CDR2 SYDVKM. CDR3 sequence reads: CASSLGGLARKTQYF. The CDR3 DNA reads TGTGCCAGCAGTTTAGGAGGACTAGCGAGAAAGACCCAGTACTTC.

This clonotype has more than one count but fewer than ten. The gene calls are TRBV11-2 and TRBJ2-3; 9 nucleotides agree with TRBD2. CDR1 and CDR2 from the germline V gene are SGHAT and FQNNGV. This CDR3 region has 19 residues. Germline trimming cut 5 bases from V and 0 bases from J; bases unmatched to any gene: 15. CDR3 in amino acids: CASSRGLAGWRPSTDTQYF. The CDR3, as DNA: TGTGCCAGCAGCCGAGGTCTAGCGGGATGGCGTCCTAGCACAGATACGCAGTATTTT.

The chain employs TRBV2 and TRBJ1-5; 8 bases are shared with TRBD1. Germline CDR1 SNHLY, CDR2 FYNNEI. Trimming cost V 7 bases and J 3 bases; bases outside gene matches: 5. CDR3 length: 14 residues. The CDR3 DNA is TGTGCCAGCATGAAGGGACAGGACAATCAGCCCCAGCATTTT. Its protein is CASMKGQDNQPQHF.

This clonotype was seen a handful of times. The chain combines TRBV5-5 with TRBJ2-5, with 9 bases lining up with TRBD2. CDR3 length: 15 amino acids. The trim removed 4 bases at V and 5 bases at J, leaving 9 bases unmatched. Germline V CDR1 and CDR2: SGHKS, YYEKEE (reference sequence). Here the CDR3 DNA reads TGTGCCAGCAGCGACGATAGCGGGAGATATGAGACCCAGTACTTC. This gives the protein CASSDDSGRYETQYF.

This clonotype was picked up a small number of times. This rearrangement joins TRBV7-3 to TRBJ1-1; a weak D match, TRBD1 (6 bases). Deletions cut 3 bases from V and 3 bases from J, with 11 bases between. Germline V gene sequence: CDR1 SGHTA, CDR2 FQGTGA. This CDR3 has 14 amino acids. CDR3 in DNA: TGTGCCAGCAGCTTTGGACAGTCGGACACTGAAGCTTTCTTT. Residues: CASSFGQSDTEAFF.

This clonotype showed up just a few times. The chain uses TRBV5-5 and TRBJ2-3, with D perhaps given as TRBD1 or TRBD2 (5 bases each). Germline V lookup: CDR1 SGHKS, CDR2 YYEKEE (reference sequence). Trimming stripped 5 bases from V and 1 base from J, with 17 bases between. This CDR3 region has 16 residues. CDR3: CASSEGERGGTDTQYF. CDR3 bases: TGTGCCAGCAGTGAAGGGGAGAGGGGAGGCACAGATACGCAGTATTTT. The whole variable domain, filled in from reference TRBV5-5 and TRBJ2-3, reads DAGVTQSPTHLIKTRGQQVTLRCSPISGHKSVSWYQQVLGQGPQFIFQYYEKEERGRGNFPDRFSARQFPNYSSELNVNALLLGDSALYLCASSEGERGGTDTQYFGPGTRLTVL.

There are a few counts of this clonotype. V usage is TRBV2 and J usage is TRBJ2-1, with unresolved D. Between the trimmed V and J ends, which lost 6 bases and 6 bases, there was a span of 21 bases. CDR3 length: 16 amino acids. Germline CDR1 is SNHLY and CDR2 is FYNNEI. The CDR3 DNA is TGTGCCAGCAGAGACACGAATTGGGGATCGGTCAATGAGCAGTTCTTC. As protein: CASRDTNWGSVNEQFF.

This clonotype was recorded at least ten times. The V gene is TRBV15, the J gene TRBJ2-7, with D uncertain. V gave up 3 bases and J gave up 4 bases, with 10 bases separating them. This CDR3 is 13 amino acids long. Looked up from germline, CDR1 is LNHNV and CDR2 is YYDKDF (reference sequence). The CDR3 spells CATSRDEEYEQYF. The CDR3 nucleotides read TGTGCCACCAGCAGGGACGAAGAGTACGAGCAGTACTTC.

By frequency in the sample, this clonotype is medium-sized. The V and J genes are TRBV10-3 and TRBJ2-2; possible D gene TRBD2, 5 bases. The CDR3 contains 14 residues. V lost 4 bases, J lost 7 bases, and 13 bases lay in between. Germline assignment: CDR1 ENHRY and CDR2 SYGVKD. The CDR3 bases are TGTGCCATCAGTGTGGTACTAGTGAACGGGGAGCTGTTTTTT. Translation gives CAISVVLVNGELFF.

The genes are TRBV7-9 and TRBJ1-3; a possible D gene is TRBD1 (5 bases). CDR3 size: 13 residues. V was shortened by 0 bases and J by 7 bases, with 7 bases between the two germline ends. Germline lookup yields CDR1 SEHNR and CDR2 FQNEAQ (reference sequence). The CDR3 here is CASSLARGNTIYF. The CDR3 DNA is TGTGCCAGCAGCTTAGCGCGGGGGAACACCATATATTTT.

This clonotype was recorded at least ten times. This chain links TRBV5-8 with TRBJ2-5, with a possible D match to TRBD2 (5 bases). CDR3 size: 15 residues. Germline V gene data show CDR1 as SGHTS and CDR2 as YDEGEE. The V gene lost 4 bases and the J gene lost 4 bases, with 17 bases spanning the gap. CDR3: CASSLGNSPGETQYF. In DNA form, the CDR3 reads TGTGCCAGCAGCCTCGGGAACAGCCCGGGAGAGACCCAGTACTTC. The whole variable domain, filled in from reference TRBV5-8 and TRBJ2-5, reads EAGVTQSPTHLIKTRGQQATLRCSPISGHTSVYWYQQALGLGLQFLLWYDEGEERNRGNFPPRFSGRQFPNYSSELNVNALELEDSALYLCASSLGNSPGETQYFGPGTRLLVL.

This clonotype came up many times. CDR3 residues: CASSAPGTETYNEQFF. CDR3 bases: TGCGCCAGCAGCGCGCCCGGGACAGAAACCTACAATGAGCAGTTCTTC. The chain recombines TRBV5-1 with TRBJ2-1, with TRBD1 identical over 7 bases. Unmatched junction bases numbered 9, after V lost 4 bases and J lost 2 bases. This CDR3 has 16 amino acids. Germline V lookup: CDR1 SGHRS, CDR2 YFSETQ.

V usage is TRBV9 and J usage is TRBJ1-3; D gene unclear. V lost 0 bases, J lost 0 bases, and 10 bases lay in between. Looked up from germline, CDR1 is SGDLS and CDR2 is YYNGEE. The CDR3 length is 16 residues. CDR3 region: CASSVAGFTSGNTIYF. DNA of the CDR3: TGTGCCAGCAGCGTAGCGGGCTTTACCTCTGGAAACACCATATATTTT.

This chain connects TRBV4-1 to TRBJ2-6, with 8 bases identical to TRBD2. CDR3 length equals 22 residues. From germline, CDR1 is MGHRA and CDR2 YSYEKL. The trim removed 0 bases at V and 0 bases at J, leaving 16 bases unmatched. CDR3 DNA: TGCGCCAGCAGCCAAGACGCCTTCGGGAGGGATTCATGGATCTCTGGGGCCAACGTCCTGACTTTC. Translation gives CASSQDAFGRDSWISGANVLTF.

This clonotype was detected many times. V usage is TRBV28 and J usage is TRBJ2-5; D possibly corresponds to TRBD1 (5 bases). V was trimmed by 3 bases and J by 5 bases, leaving 19 bases between them. This CDR3 is built from 16 residues. CDR1 and CDR2 (germline): MDHEN, SYDVKM. CDR3 nucleotides: TGTGCCAGCAGTTTTGTCTGGGGCGGTTGGCCCGAGACCCAGTACTTC. Its protein is CASSFVWGGWPETQYF. Based on the CDR3 plus reference TRBV28 and TRBJ2-5, the full variable domain is DVKVTQSSRYLVKRTGEKVFLECVQDMDHENMFWYRQDPGLGLRLIYFSYDVKMKEKGDIPEGYSVSREKKERFSLILESASTNQTSMYLCASSFVWGGWPETQYFGPGTRLLVL.

The chain carries TRBV28 and TRBJ1-6; D not resolved. V was cut by 6 bases and J by 10 bases, with 16 bases left in between. The CDR3 sequence is 14 residues long. Germline lookup yields CDR1 MDHEN and CDR2 SYDVKM. The CDR3 loop is CASRLQRTWSPLHF. The CDR3, as DNA: TGTGCCAGCAGATTACAGAGGACTTGGTCACCCCTCCACTTT.

This clonotype was detected many times. This chain uses TRBV7-2 with TRBJ2-7; no clear D. V lost 2 bases to trimming and J lost 0 bases, with 11 bases between them. CDR3 length: 15 amino acids. Germline V gene sequence: CDR1 SGHTA, CDR2 FQGNSA. The DNA for the CDR3 is TGTGCCAGCAGCTTAAACGCGCCGCCCTCCTACGAGCAGTACTTC. This translates into CASSLNAPPSYEQYF.

The J gene is TRBJ2-7, the V gene TRBV30; 8 bases map to TRBD2. V shed 5 bases, J shed 2 bases, and the junction held 11 bases outside the gene matches. Germline V lookup: CDR1 GTSNPN, CDR2 SVGIG (reference sequence). The CDR3 consists of 15 residues. Written as DNA, the CDR3 is TGTGCCTGGGCCGGGGTCGGGAGGGGAACCTACGAGCAGTACTTC. Translated, it gives CAWAGVGRGTYEQYF.

This clonotype came up many times. This chain joins TRBV20-1 and TRBJ2-7, with 7 bases identical to TRBD1. Germline assignment: CDR1 DFQATT and CDR2 SNEGSKA (reference sequence). The ends lost 4 bases at V and 3 bases at J; junction bases unmatched: 6. The CDR3 extends over 13 amino acids. This chain's CDR3 is CSAKGQTSYEQYF. The CDR3 DNA follows: TGCAGTGCTAAGGGACAGACAAGCTACGAGCAGTACTTC.

This clonotype was found many times. J is TRBJ1-4 and V is TRBV18; D possibly corresponds to TRBD1 (5 bases). Looked up from germline, CDR1 is KGHSH and CDR2 is LQKENI. The CDR3 is made up of 14 amino acids. Deletions cut 4 bases from V and 6 bases from J, with 12 bases between. The CDR3 region is CASSRSTRDEKLFF. CDR3 sequence (DNA): TGTGCCAGCTCACGATCCACCAGGGATGAAAAACTGTTTTTT.

V usage is TRBV29-1 and J usage is TRBJ2-7; D is perhaps TRBD2 (6 bases). Germline V gene lookup returns CDR1 SQVTM and CDR2 ANQGSEA. V lost 6 bases and J 1 base, leaving 13 bases between the germline ends. The CDR3 spans 13 residues. In DNA form, the CDR3 reads TGCAGCGTCTACTCAGGGAGGTCCTACGAGCAGTACTTC. Its protein is CSVYSGRSYEQYF.